Listed below are T cell receptor beta chains from one sample, sequenced in a study of blood T cell repertoires in COVID-19. TCRdb's table, derived via immunoSEQ multiplex PCR, lists solely in-frame clones and lacks some. The data show about 200,000 clones, more than 75% seen once. The sequenced sample was peripheral blood. The source of these receptors is a middle-aged man with acute or convalescent COVID-19. Each CDR3 is given without its conserved first and last residue. The order of the fields is V gene, J gene, clone size, CDR3 protein. Some rows have no size entry. The others give once, few or many, or a class for an expanded clone.

V gene: TRBV27; J gene: TRBJ2-7; clone size: -; CDR3 protein: ASSLSPGLAGEQY
V gene: TRBV10-2; J gene: TRBJ1-3; clone size: -; CDR3 protein: ATRQGPWDTIY
V gene: TRBV18; J gene: TRBJ2-1; clone size: -; CDR3 protein: ASSPGTGGYNEQF
V gene: TRBV14; J gene: TRBJ2-5; clone size: -; CDR3 protein: ASSNRDTQETQY
V gene: TRBV5-1; J gene: TRBJ1-4; clone size: -; CDR3 protein: ASSSGVLTGNEKLF
V gene: TRBV7-2; J gene: TRBJ2-5; clone size: -; CDR3 protein: ASTELAKETQY
V gene: TRBV19; J gene: TRBJ2-7; clone size: -; CDR3 protein: ASSSPSRSYEQY
V gene: TRBV2; J gene: TRBJ1-2; clone size: -; CDR3 protein: ASITRGANYGYT
V gene: TRBV6-5; J gene: TRBJ1-1; clone size: -; CDR3 protein: ASTRDRGVFEAF
V gene: TRBV20-1; J gene: TRBJ1-2; clone size: -; CDR3 protein: SASAPGQVYGYT
V gene: TRBV5-1; J gene: TRBJ1-1; clone size: -; CDR3 protein: ASSLTGSMNTEAF
V gene: TRBV4-1; J gene: TRBJ2-3; clone size: once; CDR3 protein: ASSQYDRGNTDTQY
V gene: TRBV18; J gene: TRBJ1-1; clone size: -; CDR3 protein: ASSPGEDTEAF
V gene: TRBV30; J gene: TRBJ1-1; clone size: -; CDR3 protein: AWMGANFRDTEAF
V gene: TRBV7-2; J gene: TRBJ1-4; clone size: -; CDR3 protein: ASSFRGDREKLF
V gene: TRBV7-2; J gene: TRBJ1-5; clone size: -; CDR3 protein: ASSSRGGQPQH
V gene: TRBV7-8; J gene: TRBJ1-6; clone size: -; CDR3 protein: ASSPQQGRSPLH
V gene: TRBV6-1; J gene: TRBJ1-2; clone size: -; CDR3 protein: ASSEAFNIGYT
V gene: TRBV5-4; J gene: TRBJ2-5; clone size: -; CDR3 protein: ASSLQDQETQY
V gene: TRBV6-1; J gene: TRBJ1-6; clone size: -; CDR3 protein: ASSEGGRAPFGSPLH
V gene: TRBV4-1; J gene: TRBJ1-3; clone size: -; CDR3 protein: ASSQGSRGGNGNTIY
V gene: TRBV2; J gene: TRBJ1-4; clone size: once; CDR3 protein: ASRRDEKLF
V gene: TRBV4-1; J gene: TRBJ1-1; clone size: -; CDR3 protein: ASSHDRGRDTEAF
V gene: TRBV7-9; J gene: TRBJ1-1; clone size: -; CDR3 protein: ASSRTGNTEAF
V gene: TRBV5-1; J gene: TRBJ2-4; clone size: -; CDR3 protein: ASSFSLRVDIQY
V gene: TRBV29-1; J gene: TRBJ1-2; clone size: -; CDR3 protein: SVGPVLVTNYGYT
V gene: TRBV19; J gene: TRBJ2-2; clone size: -; CDR3 protein: ASRFNGGSGELF
V gene: TRBV6-5; J gene: TRBJ1-1; clone size: -; CDR3 protein: ASSYRGLGGTEAF
V gene: TRBV11-2; J gene: TRBJ1-1; clone size: once; CDR3 protein: ASSLFLGEAEAF
V gene: TRBV6-5; J gene: TRBJ2-2; clone size: -; CDR3 protein: ASIGTGANTGELF
V gene: TRBV6-5; J gene: TRBJ1-1; clone size: few; CDR3 protein: ASSYSGAHLGTEAF
V gene: TRBV30; J gene: TRBJ1-6; clone size: -; CDR3 protein: AWSVRDNSPLH
V gene: TRBV7-9; J gene: TRBJ1-2; clone size: few; CDR3 protein: ASSLDPGNYGYT
V gene: TRBV5-1; J gene: TRBJ2-5; clone size: -; CDR3 protein: ASSLPQGGETQY
V gene: TRBV7-8; J gene: TRBJ1-3; clone size: -; CDR3 protein: ASSAPGGGGNTIY
V gene: TRBV29-1; J gene: TRBJ1-3; clone size: -; CDR3 protein: SVELGRSSGNTIY
V gene: TRBV2; J gene: TRBJ1-5; clone size: -; CDR3 protein: ASSNTGNQPQH
V gene: TRBV19; J gene: TRBJ2-1; clone size: -; CDR3 protein: ASSIWQSYNEQF
V gene: TRBV7-8; J gene: TRBJ1-3; clone size: once; CDR3 protein: ASSRRNSGNTIY
V gene: TRBV12-3/TRBV12-4; J gene: TRBJ2-3; clone size: -; CDR3 protein: ASRQMSTDTQY
V gene: TRBV18; J gene: TRBJ2-2; clone size: -; CDR3 protein: ASSRSGQGSTGELF
V gene: TRBV20-1; J gene: TRBJ1-5; clone size: -; CDR3 protein: SASVLDRGSNQPQH
V gene: TRBV7-2; J gene: TRBJ1-3; clone size: -; CDR3 protein: ASSKGQAGNTIY
V gene: TRBV7-8; J gene: TRBJ1-1; clone size: -; CDR3 protein: ASSLGGTGFDVNTEAF
V gene: TRBV18; J gene: TRBJ2-1; clone size: -; CDR3 protein: ASSQTGTGQWNEQF
V gene: TRBV9; J gene: TRBJ2-3; clone size: -; CDR3 protein: ASSVTAGGTTDTQY
V gene: TRBV5-1; J gene: TRBJ2-5; clone size: -; CDR3 protein: ASSLVGGQETQY
V gene: TRBV18; J gene: TRBJ2-7; clone size: -; CDR3 protein: ASSPGGGAGEQY
V gene: TRBV5-1; J gene: TRBJ2-7; clone size: -; CDR3 protein: ASSLEAGQGAKAREQY
V gene: TRBV7-9; J gene: TRBJ2-1; clone size: -; CDR3 protein: ASRRAGGTDNEQF
V gene: TRBV6-5; J gene: TRBJ1-4; clone size: -; CDR3 protein: ASSQRGGGEKLF
V gene: TRBV11-2; J gene: TRBJ2-3; clone size: -; CDR3 protein: ASSLGLATSDTQY
V gene: TRBV5-6; J gene: TRBJ1-5; clone size: -; CDR3 protein: ASSLGQVNQPQH
V gene: TRBV6-5; J gene: TRBJ1-3; clone size: once; CDR3 protein: ASRWWGENGVV
V gene: TRBV19; J gene: TRBJ1-3; clone size: -; CDR3 protein: ASLIGTGNSGNTIY
V gene: TRBV27; J gene: TRBJ1-1; clone size: -; CDR3 protein: ASSLRGSTEAF
V gene: TRBV6-5; J gene: TRBJ2-5; clone size: few; CDR3 protein: ASTGQGGETQY
V gene: TRBV5-1; J gene: TRBJ2-7; clone size: -; CDR3 protein: ASSHSTVNLNEQY